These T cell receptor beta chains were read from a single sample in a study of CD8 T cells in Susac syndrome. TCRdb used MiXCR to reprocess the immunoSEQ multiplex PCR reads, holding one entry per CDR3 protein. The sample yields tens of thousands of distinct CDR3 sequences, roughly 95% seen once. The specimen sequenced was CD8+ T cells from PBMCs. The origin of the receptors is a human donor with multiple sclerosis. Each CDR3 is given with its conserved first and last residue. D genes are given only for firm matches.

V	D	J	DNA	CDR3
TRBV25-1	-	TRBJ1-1	TGTGCCAGCAGTGTAGGGCAGTTGAACACTGAAGCTTTCTTT	CASSVGQLNTEAFF
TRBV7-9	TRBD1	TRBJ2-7	TGTGCCAGCAGCCCAGGACAGGGGGGTTCCTACGAGCAGTACTTC	CASSPGQGGSYEQYF
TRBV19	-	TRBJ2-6	TGTGCCAGTAGTGCCGGGTTTTACTCTGGGGCCAACGTCCTGACTTTC	CASSAGFYSGANVLTF
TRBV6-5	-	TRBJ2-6	TGTGCCAGCAGTTACAGCGGGGCCAACGTCCTGACTTTC	CASSYSGANVLTF
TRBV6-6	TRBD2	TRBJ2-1	TGTGCCAGCAGTTCGACTAGCACTGAGCAGTTCTTC	CASSSTSTEQFF
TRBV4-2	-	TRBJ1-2	TGTGCCAGCAGCCAAGATAGGCGGGACGGGAACTATGGCTACACCTTC	CASSQDRRDGNYGYTF
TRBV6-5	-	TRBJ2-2	TGTGCCAGCAGTTACGGGCAGTTTGACACCGGGGAGCTGTTTTTT	CASSYGQFDTGELFF
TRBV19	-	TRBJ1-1	TGTGCCAGTAGTATAACCAGGAACACTGAAGCTTTCTTT	CASSITRNTEAFF
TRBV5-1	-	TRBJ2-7	TGCGCCAGCAGCTTAAACCGGGATCCCATCTACGAGCAGTACTTC	CASSLNRDPIYEQYF
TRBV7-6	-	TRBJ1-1	TGTGCCAGCAGCATCCGACAGGACACTGAAGCTTTCTTT	CASSIRQDTEAFF
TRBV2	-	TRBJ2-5	TGTGCCAGCAGTGAGGGGTACAAGGGGGACACTCAAGAGACCCAGTACTTC	CASSEGYKGDTQETQYF
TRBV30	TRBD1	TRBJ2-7	TGTGCCTGGAGGGACAGGGGGGGTTACGAGCAGTACTTC	CAWRDRGGYEQYF
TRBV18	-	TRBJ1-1	TGTGCCAGCTCACCCCTCCCATGGGTATCCACTGAAGCTTTCTTT	CASSPLPWVSTEAFF